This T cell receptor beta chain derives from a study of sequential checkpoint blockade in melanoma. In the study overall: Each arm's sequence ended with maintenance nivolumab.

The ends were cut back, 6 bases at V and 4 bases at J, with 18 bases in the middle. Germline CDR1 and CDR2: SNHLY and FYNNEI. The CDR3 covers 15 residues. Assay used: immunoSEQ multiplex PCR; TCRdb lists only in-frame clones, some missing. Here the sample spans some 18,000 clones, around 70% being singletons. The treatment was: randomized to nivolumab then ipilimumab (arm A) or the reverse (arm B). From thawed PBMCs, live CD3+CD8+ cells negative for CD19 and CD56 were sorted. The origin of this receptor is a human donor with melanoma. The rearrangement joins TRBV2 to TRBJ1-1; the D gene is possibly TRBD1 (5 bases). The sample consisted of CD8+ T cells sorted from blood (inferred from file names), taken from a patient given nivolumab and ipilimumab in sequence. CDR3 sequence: CASRGTPTTGTEAFF. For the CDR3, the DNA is TGTGCCAGCAGGGGGACTCCTACCACGGGCACTGAAGCTTTCTTT.